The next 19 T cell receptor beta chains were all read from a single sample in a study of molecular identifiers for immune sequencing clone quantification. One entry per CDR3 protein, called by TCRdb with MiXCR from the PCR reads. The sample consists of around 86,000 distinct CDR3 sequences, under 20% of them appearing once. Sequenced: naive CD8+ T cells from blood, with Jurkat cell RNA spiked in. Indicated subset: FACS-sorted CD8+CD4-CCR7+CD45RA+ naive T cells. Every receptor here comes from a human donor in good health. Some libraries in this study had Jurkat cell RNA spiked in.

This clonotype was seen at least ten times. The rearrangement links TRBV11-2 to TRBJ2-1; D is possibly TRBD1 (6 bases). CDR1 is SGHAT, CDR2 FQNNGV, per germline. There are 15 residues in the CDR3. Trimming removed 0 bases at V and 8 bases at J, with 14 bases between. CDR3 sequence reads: CASSLDGPGVDEQFF. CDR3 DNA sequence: TGTGCCAGCAGCTTAGACGGTCCAGGGGTAGATGAGCAGTTCTTC.

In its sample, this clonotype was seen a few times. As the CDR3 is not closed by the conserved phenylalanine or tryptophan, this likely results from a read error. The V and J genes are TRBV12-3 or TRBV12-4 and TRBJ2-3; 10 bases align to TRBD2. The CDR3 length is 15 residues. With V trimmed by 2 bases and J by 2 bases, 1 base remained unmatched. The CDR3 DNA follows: TGTGCCAGCAGTTTACTAGCGGGAGTCACAGATACGCAGTATTCT. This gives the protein CASSLLAGVTDTQYS.

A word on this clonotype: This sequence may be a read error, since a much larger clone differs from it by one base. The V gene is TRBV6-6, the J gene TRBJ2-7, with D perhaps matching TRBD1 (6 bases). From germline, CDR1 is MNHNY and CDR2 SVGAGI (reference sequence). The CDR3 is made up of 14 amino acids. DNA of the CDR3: TGTGCCAGCAGTTTGAGACAGGCAGACTACGAGCAGCACTTC. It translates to CASSLRQADYEQHF.

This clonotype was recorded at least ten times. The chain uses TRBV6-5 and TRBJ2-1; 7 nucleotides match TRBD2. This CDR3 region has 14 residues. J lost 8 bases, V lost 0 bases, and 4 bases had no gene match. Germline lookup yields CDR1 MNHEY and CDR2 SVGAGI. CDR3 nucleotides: TGTGCCAGCAGTTACTCGGGGGGGGTCCATGAGCAGTTCTTC. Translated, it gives CASSYSGGVHEQFF.

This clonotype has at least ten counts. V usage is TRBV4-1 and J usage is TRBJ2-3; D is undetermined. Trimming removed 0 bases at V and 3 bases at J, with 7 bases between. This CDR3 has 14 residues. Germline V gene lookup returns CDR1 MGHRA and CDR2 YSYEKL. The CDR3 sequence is CASSQDRNTDTQYF. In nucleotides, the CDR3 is TGCGCCAGCAGCCAAGACAGAAATACAGATACGCAGTATTTT.

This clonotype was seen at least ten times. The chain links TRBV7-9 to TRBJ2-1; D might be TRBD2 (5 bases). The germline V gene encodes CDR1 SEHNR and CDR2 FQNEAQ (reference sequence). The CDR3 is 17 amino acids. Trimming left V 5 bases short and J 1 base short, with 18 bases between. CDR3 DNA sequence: TGTGCCAGCAGCCAGGACTGGGGAGCCGGTTCCTACAATGAGCAGTTCTTC. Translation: CASSQDWGAGSYNEQFF.

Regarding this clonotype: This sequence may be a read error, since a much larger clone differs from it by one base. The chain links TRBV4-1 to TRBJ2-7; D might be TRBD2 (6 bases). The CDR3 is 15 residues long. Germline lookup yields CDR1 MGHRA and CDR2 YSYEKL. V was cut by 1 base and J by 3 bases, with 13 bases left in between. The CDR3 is CASSQGVSGGYEQYF. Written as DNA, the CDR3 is TGCGCCAGCAGCCAAGGGGTTAGCGGCGGCTACGAGCAGTACTTC.

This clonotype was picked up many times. CDR3 residues: CASSQEVGAYNEQFF. The CDR3 bases are TGTGCCAGCAGCCAAGAGGTAGGAGCCTACAATGAGCAGTTCTTC. The chain links TRBV4-2 to TRBJ2-1; D is undetermined. Germline V CDR1 and CDR2: LGHNA, YNFKEQ. CDR3 length: 15 amino acids. V gave up 0 bases and J gave up 2 bases, with 8 bases separating them.

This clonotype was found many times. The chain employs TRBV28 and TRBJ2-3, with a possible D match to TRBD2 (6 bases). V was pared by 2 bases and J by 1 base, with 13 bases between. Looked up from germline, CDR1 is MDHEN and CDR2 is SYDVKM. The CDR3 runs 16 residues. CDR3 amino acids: CASSLRVPGGTDTQYF. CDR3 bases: TGTGCCAGCAGTTTAAGGGTGCCGGGAGGCACAGATACGCAGTATTTT.

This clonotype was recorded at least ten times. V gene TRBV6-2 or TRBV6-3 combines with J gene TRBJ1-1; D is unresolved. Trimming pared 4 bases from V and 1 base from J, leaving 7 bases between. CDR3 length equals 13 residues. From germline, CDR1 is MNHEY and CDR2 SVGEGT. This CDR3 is CASSSRENTEAFF. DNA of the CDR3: TGTGCCAGCAGTTCGAGGGAGAACACTGAAGCTTTCTTT.

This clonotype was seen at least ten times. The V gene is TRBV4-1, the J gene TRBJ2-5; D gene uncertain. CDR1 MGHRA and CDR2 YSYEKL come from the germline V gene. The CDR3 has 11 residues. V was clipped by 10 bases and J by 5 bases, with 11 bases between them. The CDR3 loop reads CATAQDETQYF. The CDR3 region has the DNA TGCGCCACCGCGCAAGATGAGACCCAGTACTTC.

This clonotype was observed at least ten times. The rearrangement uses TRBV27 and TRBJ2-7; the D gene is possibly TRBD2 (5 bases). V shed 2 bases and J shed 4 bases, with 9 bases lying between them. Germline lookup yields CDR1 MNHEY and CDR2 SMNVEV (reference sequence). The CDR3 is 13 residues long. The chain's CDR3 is CASSLVGVYEQYF. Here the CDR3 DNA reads TGTGCCAGCAGTTTAGTCGGGGTATACGAGCAGTACTTC.

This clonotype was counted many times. The DNA of the CDR3 is TGTGCCAGCAGCTTAGTGGAAGGCTACGAGCAGTACTTC. Translated: CASSLVEGYEQYF. This chain uses TRBV11-2 with TRBJ2-7; D is uncertain. The CDR3 runs to 13 residues. Between the trimmed V and J ends, which lost 1 base and 3 bases, there was a span of 7 bases. Germline-derived CDR1 and CDR2 are SGHAT and FQNNGV.

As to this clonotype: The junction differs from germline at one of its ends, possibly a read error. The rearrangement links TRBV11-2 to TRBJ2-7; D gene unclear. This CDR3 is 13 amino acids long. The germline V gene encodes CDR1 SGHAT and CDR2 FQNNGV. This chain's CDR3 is CASSLGAGYERYF. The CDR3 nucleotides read TGTGCCAGCAGCTTAGGGGCTGGCTACGAGCGGTACTTC. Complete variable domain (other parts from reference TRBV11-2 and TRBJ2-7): EAGVAQSPRYKIIEKRQSVAFWCNPISGHATLYWYQQILGQGPKLLIQFQNNGVVDDSQLPKDRFSAERLKGVDSTLKIQPAKLEDSAVYLCASSLGAGYERYFGPGTRLTVT.

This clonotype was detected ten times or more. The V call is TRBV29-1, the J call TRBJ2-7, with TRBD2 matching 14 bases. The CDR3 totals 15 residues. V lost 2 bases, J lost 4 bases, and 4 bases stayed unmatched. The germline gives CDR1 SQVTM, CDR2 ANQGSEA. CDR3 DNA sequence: TGCAGCGTTGAACTCGGGACTAGCGGGGGTTACGAGCAGTACTTC. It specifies CSVELGTSGGYEQYF.

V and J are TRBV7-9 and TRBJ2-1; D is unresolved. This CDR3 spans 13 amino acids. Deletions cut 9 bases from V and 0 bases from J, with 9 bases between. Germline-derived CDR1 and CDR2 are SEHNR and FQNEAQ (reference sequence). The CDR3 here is CASLPSSYNEQFF. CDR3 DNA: TGTGCCAGTCTCCCGAGCTCCTACAATGAGCAGTTCTTC.

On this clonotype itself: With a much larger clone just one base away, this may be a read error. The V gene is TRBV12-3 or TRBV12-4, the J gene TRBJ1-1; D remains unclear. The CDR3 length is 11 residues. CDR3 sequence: CVSTPGTEAFF. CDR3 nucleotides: TGCGTCAGCACCCCGGGGACTGAAGCTTTCTTT.

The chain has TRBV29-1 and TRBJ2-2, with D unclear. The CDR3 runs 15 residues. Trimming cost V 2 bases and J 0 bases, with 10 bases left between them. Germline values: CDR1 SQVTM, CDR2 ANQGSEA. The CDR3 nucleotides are TGCAGCGTTGAATCGGCCAGCTCGAACACCGGGGAGCTGTTTTTT. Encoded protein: CSVESASSNTGELFF.

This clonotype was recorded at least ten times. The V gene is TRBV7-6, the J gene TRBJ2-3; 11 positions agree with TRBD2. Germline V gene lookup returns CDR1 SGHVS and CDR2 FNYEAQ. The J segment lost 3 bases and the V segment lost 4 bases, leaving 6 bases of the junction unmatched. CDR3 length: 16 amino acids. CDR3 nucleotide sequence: TGTGCCAGCAGCTCAACACTAGCGGGGGAGACAGATACGCAGTATTTT. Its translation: CASSSTLAGETDTQYF. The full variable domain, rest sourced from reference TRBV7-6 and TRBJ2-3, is GAGVSQSPRYKVTKRGQDVALRCDPISGHVSLYWYRQALGQGPEFLTYFNYEAQQDKSGLPNDRFSAERPEGSISTLTIQRTEQRDSAMYRCASSSTLAGETDTQYFGPGTRLTVL.